This is a list of T cell receptor beta chains from one sample in a study of shared clonotypes between healthy human individuals. TCRdb's copy holds only in-frame clones and misses some; the assay was immunoSEQ multiplex PCR. The table includes over a million clones, roughly 70% detected once. What was sequenced was memory CD4+ T cells sorted from blood. These receptors were obtained from a man between 18 and 29 years old in good health. CDR3s include the opening cysteine and the closing phenylalanine or tryptophan. Fields, in order: CDR3 protein, CDR3 DNA, clone size, V gene, D gene, J gene. The D gene is left open where the match is weak. Clone size, where shown, is once, few, many, or a class for clones that have expanded.

CDR3: CASSHRKDSTVEKLFF; DNA: TGCGCCAGCAGTCACAGGAAGGACAGCACAGTTGAAAAACTGTTTTTT; size: -; V: TRBV23-1; D: -; J: TRBJ1-4
CDR3: CASSYDTQMGGYTF; DNA: TGTGCCAGCAGTTACGACACTCAAATGGGAGGCTACACCTTC; size: -; V: TRBV6-5; D: -; J: TRBJ1-2
CDR3: CASSPAMADTQYF; DNA: TGTGCCAGCAGCCCGGCCATGGCGGATACGCAGTATTTT; size: few; V: TRBV5-6; D: -; J: TRBJ2-3
CDR3: CASSLDSRGETQYF; DNA: TGCGCCAGCAGCTTGGACAGTCGAGGGGAGACCCAGTACTTC; size: -; V: TRBV5-1; D: -; J: TRBJ2-5
CDR3: CASGIAGPSNEQFF; DNA: TGTGCTAGTGGTATAGCGGGGCCCTCCAATGAGCAGTTCTTC; size: few; V: TRBV12-5; D: TRBD2; J: TRBJ2-1
CDR3: CASSGGGYNEQFF; DNA: TGTGCCAGCAGTGGCGGCGGATACAATGAGCAGTTCTTC; size: -; V: TRBV2; D: -; J: TRBJ2-1
CDR3: CASRKRGVGEETQYF; DNA: TGTGCCAGCAGAAAGCGGGGGGTTGGTGAAGAGACCCAGTACTTC; size: -; V: TRBV2; D: TRBD2; J: TRBJ2-5
CDR3: CASSFGTSGFTDTQYF; DNA: TGTGCCAGCAGTTTCGGGACTAGCGGTTTCACAGATACGCAGTATTTT; size: -; V: TRBV28; D: TRBD2; J: TRBJ2-3
CDR3: CASSASTTNEQFF; DNA: TGTGCCAGCAGCGCCTCTACGACCAATGAGCAGTTCTTC; size: -; V: TRBV7-2; D: -; J: TRBJ2-1
CDR3: CASTLGVLGGQETQYF; DNA: TGCGCCAGCACCCTGGGGGTTCTTGGAGGGCAAGAGACCCAGTACTTC; size: -; V: TRBV5-1; D: -; J: TRBJ2-5
CDR3: CASRRQAGGGGTNEKLFF; DNA: TGTGCCAGCAGACGCCAGGCCGGGGGAGGTGGAACTAATGAAAAACTGTTTTTT; size: -; V: TRBV27; D: -; J: TRBJ1-4
CDR3: CSASGGDGYTF; DNA: TGCAGTGCTAGCGGCGGGGATGGCTACACCTTC; size: -; V: TRBV20-1; D: -; J: TRBJ1-2
CDR3: CASSLADRQGLHF; DNA: TGTGCCAGCAGCTTAGCGGACAGACAGGGACTCCACTTT; size: few; V: TRBV7-2; D: TRBD1; J: TRBJ1-6
CDR3: CATSDGSFQGYTF; DNA: TGTGCCACTTCTGACGGCTCCTTCCAGGGCTACACCTTC; size: -; V: TRBV28; D: -; J: TRBJ1-2
CDR3: CASSPLAGGYEQYF; DNA: TGTGCCAGCTCACCACTAGCGGGGGGCTACGAGCAGTACTTC; size: -; V: TRBV18; D: TRBD2; J: TRBJ2-7
CDR3: CATSREMDQPQHF; DNA: TGTGCCACCAGCAGAGAAATGGATCAGCCCCAGCATTTT; size: -; V: TRBV15; D: -; J: TRBJ1-5
CDR3: CASSQGATSGVQETQYF; DNA: TGTGCCAGCAGCCAGGGGGCCACTAGCGGGGTGCAAGAGACCCAGTACTTC; size: -; V: TRBV7-2; D: TRBD2; J: TRBJ2-5
CDR3: CASTPNGDRYGYTF; DNA: TGTGCCAGCACCCCCAACGGGGACAGATATGGCTACACCTTC; size: -; V: TRBV27; D: TRBD1; J: TRBJ1-2
CDR3: CASSLGAANEKLFF; DNA: TGTGCCAGCAGTTTGGGGGCAGCTAATGAAAAACTGTTTTTT; size: -; V: TRBV28; D: -; J: TRBJ1-4
CDR3: CASISSGFDEQYF; DNA: TGTGCCAGCATATCGTCTGGGTTCGACGAGCAGTACTTC; size: -; V: TRBV6-6; D: -; J: TRBJ2-7
CDR3: CASSLDVAGITYNSPLHF; DNA: TGTGCCAGCAGCTTAGATGTGGCAGGGATAACCTATAATTCACCCCTCCACTTT; size: -; V: TRBV11-2; D: -; J: TRBJ1-6
CDR3: CASSNGLAGGTDTQYF; DNA: TGTGCCAGCAGCAACGGACTAGCGGGAGGGACAGATACGCAGTATTTT; size: -; V: TRBV7-2; D: TRBD2; J: TRBJ2-3
CDR3: CASWGVAGGTHNEQFF; DNA: TGTGCCAGCTGGGGGGTAGCGGGAGGGACCCACAATGAGCAGTTCTTC; size: -; V: TRBV2; D: TRBD2; J: TRBJ2-1
CDR3: CASSEALSGGTFF; DNA: TGTGCCAGCAGTGAAGCTCTTTCCGGGGGAACTTTCTTT; size: many; V: TRBV6-1; D: -; J: TRBJ1-1
CDR3: CASSLSVGVSYNSPLHF; DNA: TGTGCCAGCAGTTTATCGGTTGGGGTATCCTATAATTCACCCCTCCACTTT; size: -; V: TRBV28; D: -; J: TRBJ1-6
CDR3: CASTSGTPPTDTQYF; DNA: TGTGCCAGCACCTCCGGGACTCCCCCCACAGATACGCAGTATTTT; size: few; V: TRBV6-1; D: -; J: TRBJ2-3